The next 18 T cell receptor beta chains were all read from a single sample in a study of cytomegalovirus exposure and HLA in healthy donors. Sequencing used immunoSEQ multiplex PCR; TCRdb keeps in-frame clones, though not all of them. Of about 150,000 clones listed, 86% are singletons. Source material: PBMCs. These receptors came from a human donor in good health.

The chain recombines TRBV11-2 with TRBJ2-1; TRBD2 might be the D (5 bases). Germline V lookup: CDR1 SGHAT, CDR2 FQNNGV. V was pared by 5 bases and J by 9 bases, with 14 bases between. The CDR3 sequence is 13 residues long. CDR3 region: CASSRTVGGEQFF. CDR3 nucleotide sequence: TGTGCCAGCAGCCGCACGGTAGGAGGTGAGCAGTTCTTC.

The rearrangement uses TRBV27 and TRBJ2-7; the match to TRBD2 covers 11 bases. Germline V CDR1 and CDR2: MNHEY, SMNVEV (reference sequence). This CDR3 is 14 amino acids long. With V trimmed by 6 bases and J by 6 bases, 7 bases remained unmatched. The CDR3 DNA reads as TGTGCCAGCAGATTAGCGGGAGGGTACTCCGAGCAGTACTTC. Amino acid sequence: CASRLAGGYSEQYF.

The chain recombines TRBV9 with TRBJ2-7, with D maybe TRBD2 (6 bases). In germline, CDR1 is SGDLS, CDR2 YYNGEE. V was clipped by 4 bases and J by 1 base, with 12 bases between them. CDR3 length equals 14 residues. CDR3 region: CASSITGTSYEQYF. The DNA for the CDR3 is TGTGCCAGCAGCATAACCGGGACTTCCTACGAGCAGTACTTC.

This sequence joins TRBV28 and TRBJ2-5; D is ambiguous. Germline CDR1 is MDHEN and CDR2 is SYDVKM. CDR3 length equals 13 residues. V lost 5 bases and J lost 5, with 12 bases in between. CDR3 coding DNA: TGTGCCAGCAGTCTTTCTTCCCGGGAGACCCAGTACTTC. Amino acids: CASSLSSRETQYF. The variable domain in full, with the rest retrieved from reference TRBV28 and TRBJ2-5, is DVKVTQSSRYLVKRTGEKVFLECVQDMDHENMFWYRQDPGLGLRLIYFSYDVKMKEKGDIPEGYSVSREKKERFSLILESASTNQTSMYLCASSLSSRETQYFGPGTRLLVL.

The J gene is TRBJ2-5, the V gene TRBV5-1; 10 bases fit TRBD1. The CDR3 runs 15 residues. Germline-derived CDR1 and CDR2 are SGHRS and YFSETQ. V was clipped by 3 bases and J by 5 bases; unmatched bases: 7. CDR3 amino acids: CASSSSGTGAETQYF. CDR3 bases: TGCGCCAGCAGCTCGTCCGGGACAGGGGCCGAGACCCAGTACTTC.

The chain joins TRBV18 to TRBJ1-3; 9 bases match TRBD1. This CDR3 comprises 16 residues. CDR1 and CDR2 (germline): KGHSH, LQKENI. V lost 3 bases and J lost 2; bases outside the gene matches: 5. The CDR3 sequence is CASSPAGTGTGNTIYF. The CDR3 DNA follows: TGTGCCAGCTCACCCGCCGGGACAGGGACTGGAAACACCATATATTTT.

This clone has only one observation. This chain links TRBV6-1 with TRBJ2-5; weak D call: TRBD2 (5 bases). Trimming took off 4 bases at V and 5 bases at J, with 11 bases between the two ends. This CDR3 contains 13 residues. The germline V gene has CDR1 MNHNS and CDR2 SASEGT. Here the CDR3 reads CASSVGERETQYF. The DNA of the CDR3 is TGTGCCAGCAGTGTTGGGGAGCGCGAGACCCAGTACTTC.

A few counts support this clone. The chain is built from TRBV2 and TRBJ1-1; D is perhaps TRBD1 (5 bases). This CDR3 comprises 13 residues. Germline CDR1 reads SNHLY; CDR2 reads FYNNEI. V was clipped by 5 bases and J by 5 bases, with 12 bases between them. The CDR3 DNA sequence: TGTGCCAGCAGTTACTCGGAGGGGACTGAAGCTTTCTTT. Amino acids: CASSYSEGTEAFF.

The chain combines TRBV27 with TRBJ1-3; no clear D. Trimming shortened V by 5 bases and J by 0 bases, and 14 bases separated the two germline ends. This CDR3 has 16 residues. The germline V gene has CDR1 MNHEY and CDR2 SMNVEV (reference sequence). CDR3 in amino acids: CASSLTSLFSGNTIYF. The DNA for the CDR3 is TGTGCCAGCAGTCTAACTTCCCTGTTCTCTGGAAACACCATATATTTT.

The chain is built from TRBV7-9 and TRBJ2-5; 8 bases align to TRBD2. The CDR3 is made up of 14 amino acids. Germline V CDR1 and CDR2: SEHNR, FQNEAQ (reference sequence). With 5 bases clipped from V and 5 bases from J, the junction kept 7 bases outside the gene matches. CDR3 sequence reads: CASSKSGGGETQYF. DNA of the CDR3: TGTGCCAGCAGCAAAAGCGGGGGAGGGGAGACCCAGTACTTC.

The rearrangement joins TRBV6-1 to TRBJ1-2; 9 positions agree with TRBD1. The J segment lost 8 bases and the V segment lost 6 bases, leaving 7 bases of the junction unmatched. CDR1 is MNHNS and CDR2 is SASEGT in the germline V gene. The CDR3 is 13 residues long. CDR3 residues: CASSTGGTQGYTF. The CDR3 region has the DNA TGTGCCAGCAGCACAGGGGGCACCCAGGGCTACACCTTC.

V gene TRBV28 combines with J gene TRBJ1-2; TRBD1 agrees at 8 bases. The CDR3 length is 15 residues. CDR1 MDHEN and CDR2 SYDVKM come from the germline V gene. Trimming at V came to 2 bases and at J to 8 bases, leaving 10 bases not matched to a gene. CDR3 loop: CASSLVSAGGGGYTF. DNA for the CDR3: TGTGCCAGCAGTTTAGTATCGGCAGGGGGCGGCGGCTACACCTTC.

The CDR3 DNA is TGTGCCAGCAGTCCAGGGCCAGATACGCAGTATTTT. Its protein is CASSPGPDTQYF. The V gene is TRBV28, the J gene TRBJ2-3, with a possible D match to TRBD1 (5 bases). The V and J ends lost 5 bases and 4 bases respectively, with 7 bases between them. Germline loops: CDR1 MDHEN, CDR2 SYDVKM. This CDR3 is 12 amino acids long. Using reference TRBV28 and TRBJ2-3 for the parts outside the CDR3, the full variable domain is DVKVTQSSRYLVKRTGEKVFLECVQDMDHENMFWYRQDPGLGLRLIYFSYDVKMKEKGDIPEGYSVSREKKERFSLILESASTNQTSMYLCASSPGPDTQYFGPGTRLTVL.

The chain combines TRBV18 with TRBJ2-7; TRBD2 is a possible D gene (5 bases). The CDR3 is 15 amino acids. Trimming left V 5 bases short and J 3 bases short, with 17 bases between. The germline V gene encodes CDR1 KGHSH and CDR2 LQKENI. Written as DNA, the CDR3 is TGTGCCAGCTCAGAGGGCGGAGCCATCATCTACGAGCAGTACTTC. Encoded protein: CASSEGGAIIYEQYF.

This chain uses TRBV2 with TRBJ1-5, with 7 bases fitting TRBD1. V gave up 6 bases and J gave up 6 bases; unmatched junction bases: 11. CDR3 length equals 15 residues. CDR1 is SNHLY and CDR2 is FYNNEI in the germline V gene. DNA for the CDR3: TGTGCCAGCAGGGGACAGTTCTTTCGAGGTCAGCCCCAGCATTTT. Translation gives CASRGQFFRGQPQHF.

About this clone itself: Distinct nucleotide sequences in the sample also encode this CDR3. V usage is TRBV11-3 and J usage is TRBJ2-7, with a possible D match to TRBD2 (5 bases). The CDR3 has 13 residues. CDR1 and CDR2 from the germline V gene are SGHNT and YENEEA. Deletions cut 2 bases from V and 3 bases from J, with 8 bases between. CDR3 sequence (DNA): TGTGCCAGCAGCTTAAGTGGGAGCTACGAGCAGTACTTC. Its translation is CASSLSGSYEQYF.

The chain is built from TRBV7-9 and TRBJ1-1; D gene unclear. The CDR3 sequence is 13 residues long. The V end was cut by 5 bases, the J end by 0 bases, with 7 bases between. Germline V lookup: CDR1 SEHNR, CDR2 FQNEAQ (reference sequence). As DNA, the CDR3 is TGTGCCAGCAGCCCAGTTATGAACACTGAAGCTTTCTTT. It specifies CASSPVMNTEAFF.

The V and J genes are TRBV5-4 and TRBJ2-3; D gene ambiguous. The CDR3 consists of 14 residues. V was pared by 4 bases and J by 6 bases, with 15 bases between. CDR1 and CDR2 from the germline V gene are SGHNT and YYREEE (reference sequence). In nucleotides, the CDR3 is TGTGCCAGCAGCGCCCAGAGGTTTAGTGATACGCAGTATTTT. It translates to CASSAQRFSDTQYF.